These T cell receptor beta chains were read from a single sample in a study of PD-1 blockade in mismatch repair-deficient tumors. Produced via immunoSEQ multiplex PCR; TCRdb's table is partial and in-frame only. This repertoire shows over 9,000 clones, 75% to 90% found once; its top ten account for roughly 21%. No antigen has been identified for these receptors. The sequencing here drew on cells cultured in vitro, taken from a patient treated with pembrolizumab. All receptors come from an adult with mismatch repair-deficient cancer. CDR3s include the opening cysteine and the closing phenylalanine or tryptophan. The D gene is left open where the match is weak. Clone size is not always given. Where it is, it says once, few, many or a class for expanded clones.

CASSPGGGLNEKLFF	TGCGCCAGCAGCCCAGGGGGTGGGCTTAATGAAAAACTGTTTTTT	TRBJ1-4	TRBV5-1	NA	15	TRBD1
CASSFGQPYEQYF	TGTGCCAGCAGTTTCGGACAGCCCTACGAGCAGTACTTC	TRBJ2-7	TRBV28	NA	13	NA
CASSNRGLEKLFF	TGTGCCAGCAGTAACAGGGGATTGGAAAAACTGTTTTTT	TRBJ1-4	TRBV2	NA	13	TRBD1
CASRAGTDSYEQYF	TGTGCCAGCAGGGCCGGGACAGACTCCTACGAGCAGTACTTC	TRBJ2-7	TRBV5-8	NA	14	TRBD1
CASSLGGSEDEQFF	TGTGCCAGCAGCTTAGGGGGGAGTGAAGATGAGCAGTTCTTC	TRBJ2-1	TRBV7-2	NA	14	NA
CASSQERRMAGDTQYF	TGCGCCAGCAGCCAAGAGAGGAGGATGGCGGGAGATACGCAGTATTTT	TRBJ2-3	TRBV4-1	NA	16	NA
CASSLWVGGDTEAFF	TGTGCCAGCAGTTTATGGGTCGGGGGCGACACTGAAGCTTTCTTT	TRBJ1-1	TRBV28	once	15	NA
CASSPGGLSSYEQYF	TGTGCCAGCAGCCCAGGAGGGCTTAGCTCCTACGAGCAGTACTTC	TRBJ2-7	TRBV28	NA	15	NA
CASSVVASGIYTGELFF	TGTGCCAGCAGCGTAGTCGCTAGCGGGATTTACACCGGGGAGCTGTTTTTT	TRBJ2-2	TRBV9	NA	17	TRBD2
CASSPGQGSTGELFF	TGTGCCAGCAGCCCGGGACAGGGGAGCACCGGGGAGCTGTTTTTT	TRBJ2-2	TRBV7-7	NA	15	TRBD1
CASSLQGKQETQYF	TGTGCCAGTAGTCTTCAGGGAAAACAAGAGACCCAGTACTTC	TRBJ2-5	TRBV19	NA	14	NA
CASSAGRDLSGRAPKNIQYF	TGTGCCAGCAGCGCCGGCCGAGACCTTAGCGGGAGGGCCCCCAAAAACATTCAGTACTTC	TRBJ2-4	TRBV9	NA	20	TRBD2
CASSRTSGSTDTQYF	TGCGCCAGTAGTAGGACTAGCGGGAGCACAGATACGCAGTATTTT	TRBJ2-3	TRBV4-1	NA	15	TRBD2
CASSLEWGPVETQYF	TGTGCCAGCAGCTTAGAGTGGGGGCCGGTAGAGACCCAGTACTTC	TRBJ2-5	TRBV11-2	NA	15	NA
CASSARGASGRSWFF	TGTGCCAGCAGCGCCAGGGGGGCTAGCGGGAGGTCCTGGTTCTTC	TRBJ2-1	TRBV11-2	NA	15	TRBD2
CASSTRDSTYNEQFF	TGTGCCAGCAGCACTCGGGACAGCACCTACAATGAGCAGTTCTTC	TRBJ2-1	TRBV28	NA	15	TRBD1
CASTRGSGYNEQFF	TGTGCCAGCACCCGGGGTAGCGGATACAATGAGCAGTTCTTC	TRBJ2-1	TRBV7-9	NA	14	NA
CASSDTDVYEQYF	TGTGCCAGCAGTGATACAGACGTCTACGAGCAGTACTTC	TRBJ2-7	TRBV25-1	NA	13	NA
CASSLEGWGAFF	TGCGCCAGCAGCTTGGAGGGGTGGGGAGCTTTCTTT	TRBJ1-1	TRBV5-1	once	12	NA
CASSPGTQETQYF	TGTGCCAGCTCACCAGGGACCCAAGAGACCCAGTACTTC	TRBJ2-5	TRBV18	NA	13	NA
CASTPRVRQLQETQYF	TGTGCCAGCACCCCGAGGGTAAGGCAGCTCCAAGAGACCCAGTACTTC	TRBJ2-5	TRBV7-8	NA	16	NA
CASSWDVGQGTGELFF	TGCGCCAGCAGCTGGGACGTGGGGCAGGGAACCGGGGAGCTGTTTTTT	TRBJ2-2	TRBV5-1	NA	16	NA
CATFLADTQYF	TGTGCAACCTTCTTAGCGGATACGCAGTATTTT	TRBJ2-3	TRBV28	NA	11	NA